The clone carrying this TCR beta chain was found once. Its specificity is not known. The data stem from a study of siplizumab effects on memory and regulatory T cells. The study, taken as a whole, reports: Mappable alloreactive CD4+ clones came from Treg cells more than 55% of the time on average with siplizumab, against about 26% in controls.

The V gene's germline CDR1 is SGHTA and CDR2 FQGTGA. The CDR3 has 13 residues. V was shortened by 2 bases and J by 4 bases, with 3 bases between the two germline ends. TCRdb's copy holds only in-frame clones and misses some; the assay was immunoSEQ multiplex PCR. The table has more than 75,000 clones, roughly 96% seen once; the top ten hold approximately 0.031%. The sequence came from a human donor in good health. The sample consisted of naive CD4+ T cells sorted from blood. The chain employs TRBV7-3 and TRBJ1-6, with D unclear. CDR3 bases: TGTGCCAGCAGCTTACTATATAATTCACCCCTCCACTTT. It codes for CASSLLYNSPLHF.